In this sample, the clone carrying this T cell receptor (beta chain) turned up once. Its antigen is not known. The record originates from a study of T cell responses to AZD1222 COVID-19 vaccine. Overall study: Both about-4-week and about-12-week second-dose recipients were combined. Study conclusions and caveats: Spike-spanning, vaccine-associated CD4 TCRs were dominant at 160-218 and 743-854. The study reported that nearly half of spike-specific TCRs target unmutated variant regions.

Per the germline V gene, CDR1 is SGHNT and CDR2 is YYREEE (reference sequence). This CDR3 comprises 16 residues. Trimming pared 0 bases from V and 5 bases from J, leaving 17 bases between. Only in-frame clones appear in the TCRdb table, and some are missing; sequencing was by immunoSEQ multiplex PCR. The top ten hold more than 2.5% of the sample, which has some 150,000 clones, 89% seen once. The chain combines TRBV5-4 with TRBJ1-1, with TRBD1 as a possible D gene (5 bases). Sequenced material: peripheral blood, taken on day 0 of AZD1222 vaccination. The clonotype was recovered from an adult in good health. CDR3 in DNA: TGTGCCAGCAGCTTGGTTGGGGGGGTGAGAGGGACTGAAGCTTTCTTT. This translates into CASSLVGGVRGTEAFF.